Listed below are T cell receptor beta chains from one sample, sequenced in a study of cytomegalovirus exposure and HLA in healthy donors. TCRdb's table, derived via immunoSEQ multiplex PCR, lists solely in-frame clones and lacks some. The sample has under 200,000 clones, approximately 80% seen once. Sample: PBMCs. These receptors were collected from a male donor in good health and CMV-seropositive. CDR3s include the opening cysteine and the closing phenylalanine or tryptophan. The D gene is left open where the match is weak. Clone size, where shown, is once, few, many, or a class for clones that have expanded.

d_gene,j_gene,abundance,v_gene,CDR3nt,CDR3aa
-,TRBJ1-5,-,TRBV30,TGTGCCTGGAGCGCTGAGACCGGGAGGAGCAATCAGCCCCAGCATTTT,CAWSAETGRSNQPQHF
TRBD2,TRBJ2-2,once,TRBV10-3,TGTGCCACCCGGACTAGCGGGAACGGGGAGCTGTTTTTT,CATRTSGNGELFF
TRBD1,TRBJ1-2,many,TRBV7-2,TGTGCCAGCAGCACCCATGGACAGGGTCAAGGCTACACCTTC,CASSTHGQGQGYTF
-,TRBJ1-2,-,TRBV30,TGTGCCTGGAGTCAAAACGGGGGACTCTATGGCTACACCTTC,CAWSQNGGLYGYTF
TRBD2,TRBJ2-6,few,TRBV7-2,TGTGCCAGCAGCTACGGGGGGGCGGTGGGGGCCAACGTCCTGACTTTC,CASSYGGAVGANVLTF
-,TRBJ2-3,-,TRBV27,TGTGCCAGCAACCACGACAGCCCCGGAGCCACAGATACGCAGTATTTT,CASNHDSPGATDTQYF
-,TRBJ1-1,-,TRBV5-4,TGTGCCAGCAGCTACTCGGGGAGGAGGACTGAAGCTTTCTTT,CASSYSGRRTEAFF
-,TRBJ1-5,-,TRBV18,TGTGCCAGCTCCTATGGACACGGCAGCAATCAGCCCCAGCATTTT,CASSYGHGSNQPQHF
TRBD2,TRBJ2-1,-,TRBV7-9,TGTGCCAGCAGCTCACTTGGACTAGCGGGAGATGAGCAGTTCTTC,CASSSLGLAGDEQFF
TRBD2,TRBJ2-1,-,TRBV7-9,TGTGCCAGCAGCCCTACTAGCGGGAGGGCCTACAATGAGCAGTTCTTC,CASSPTSGRAYNEQFF
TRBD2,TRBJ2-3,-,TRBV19,TGTGCCAGTAGTATAGTAGCGGGAGTAGGAGATACGCAGTATTTT,CASSIVAGVGDTQYF
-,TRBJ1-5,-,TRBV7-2,TGTGCCAGCAGTTCGCGCTACGGGTTCAATCAGCCCCAGCATTTT,CASSSRYGFNQPQHF
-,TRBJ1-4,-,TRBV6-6,TGTGCCAGCAGTTACGGCCGGGGGGTTGAAAAACTGTTTTTT,CASSYGRGVEKLFF
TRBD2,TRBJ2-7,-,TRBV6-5,TGTGCCAGCAGTTTTGCTAGCGGCCGCTACGAGCAGTACTTC,CASSFASGRYEQYF
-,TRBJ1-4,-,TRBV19,TGTGCCAGTGGCCGGTGGGCATCGAGTGAAAAACTGTTTTTT,CASGRWASSEKLFF
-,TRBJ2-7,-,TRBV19,TGTGCCAGTAGTAAAGGGGCAGGGTCCTCCTACGAGCAGTACTTC,CASSKGAGSSYEQYF
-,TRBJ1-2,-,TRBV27,TGTGCCAGCAGTTTCGGAGTTGGCTATGGCTACACCTTC,CASSFGVGYGYTF
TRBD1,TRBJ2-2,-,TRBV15,TGTGCCACCAGCCAGGGGAAGACAGGGGTTGTCACCGGGGAGCTGTTTTTT,CATSQGKTGVVTGELFF
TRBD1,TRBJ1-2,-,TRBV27,TGTGCCAGCAGTTTCGGGGTGGACAGGGCTTATGGCTACACCTTC,CASSFGVDRAYGYTF
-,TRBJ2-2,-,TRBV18,TGTGCCAGCCAATCCACCGGGGAGCTGTTTTTT,CASQSTGELFF
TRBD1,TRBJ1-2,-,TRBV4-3,TGCGCCAGCAGCCACCCCGGACAGGGAAGGGCCTATGGCTACACCTTC,CASSHPGQGRAYGYTF
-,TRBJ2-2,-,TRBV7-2,TGTGCCAGCAGAAGGACAGCGAACACCGGGGAGCTGTTTTTT,CASRRTANTGELFF
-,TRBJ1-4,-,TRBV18,TGTGCCAGCTCCCCTAGACAGGAGCATAATGAAAAACTGTTTTTT,CASSPRQEHNEKLFF
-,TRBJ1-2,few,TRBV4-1,TGCGCCAGCAGCCAAGATGTCACCTACCAAAGCTATGGCTACACCTTC,CASSQDVTYQSYGYTF
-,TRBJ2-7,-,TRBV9,TGTGCCAGCAGCGAAAGGGGCGAAAGCTCCTACGAGCAGTACTTC,CASSERGESSYEQYF
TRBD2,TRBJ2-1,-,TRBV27,TGTGCCAGCAGGGCAACCGGGACTAGCGGGAGCAATGAGCAGTTCTTC,CASRATGTSGSNEQFF
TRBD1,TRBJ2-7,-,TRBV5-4,TGTGCCAGCAGCTTGCCGGACAGGGGAGCCGAGCAGTACTTC,CASSLPDRGAEQYF
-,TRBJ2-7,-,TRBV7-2,TGTGCCAGCAGCCCCGGGTCCTCGGTTTACGAGCAGTACTTC,CASSPGSSVYEQYF
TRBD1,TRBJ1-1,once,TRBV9,TGTGCCAGCAGCGATGACAGGGGAACTGAAGCTTTCTTT,CASSDDRGTEAFF
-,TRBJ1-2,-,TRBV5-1,TGCGCCAGCAGCTACTTACCGGACTTTAACTATGGCTACACCTTC,CASSYLPDFNYGYTF
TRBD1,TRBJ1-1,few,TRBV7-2,TGTGCCAGCAGCGGGACAGGGGGTAGGACTGAAGCTTTCTTT,CASSGTGGRTEAFF
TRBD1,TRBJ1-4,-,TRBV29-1,TGCAGCGTCCTAGGGGGCGCCGACGAAAAACTGTTTTTT,CSVLGGADEKLFF
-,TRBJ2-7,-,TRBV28,TGTGCCAGCAGTCCCCGGCTACAGGGTACCTACGAGCAGTACTTC,CASSPRLQGTYEQYF
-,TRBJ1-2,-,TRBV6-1,TGTGCCATCCCCGTGAGGGCCGCAGGAGGCTACACCTTC,CAIPVRAAGGYTF